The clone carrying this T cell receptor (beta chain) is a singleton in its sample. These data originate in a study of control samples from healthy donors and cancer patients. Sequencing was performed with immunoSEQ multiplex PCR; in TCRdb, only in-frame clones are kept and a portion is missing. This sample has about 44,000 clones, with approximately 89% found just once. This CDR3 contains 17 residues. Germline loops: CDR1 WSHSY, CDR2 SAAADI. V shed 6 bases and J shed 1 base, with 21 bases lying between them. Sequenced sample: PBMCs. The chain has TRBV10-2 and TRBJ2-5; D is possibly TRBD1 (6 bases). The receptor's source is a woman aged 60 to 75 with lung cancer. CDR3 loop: CASSDPRQVISQETQYF. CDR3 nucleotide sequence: TGCGCCAGCAGCGACCCCCGACAGGTTATCTCCCAAGAGACCCAGTACTTC.